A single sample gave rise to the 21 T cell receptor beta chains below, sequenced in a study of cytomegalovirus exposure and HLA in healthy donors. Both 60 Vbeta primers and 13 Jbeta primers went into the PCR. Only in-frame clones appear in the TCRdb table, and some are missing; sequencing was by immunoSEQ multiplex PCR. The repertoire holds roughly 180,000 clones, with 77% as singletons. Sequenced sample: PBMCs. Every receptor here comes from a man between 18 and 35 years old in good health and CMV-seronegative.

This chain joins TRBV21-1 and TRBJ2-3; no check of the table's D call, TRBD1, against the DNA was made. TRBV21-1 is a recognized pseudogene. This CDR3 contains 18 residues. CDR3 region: CASSKAPKGTGDPDTQYF. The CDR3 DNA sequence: TGTGCCAGCAGCAAAGCGCCCAAAGGGACAGGGGATCCAGATACGCAGTATTTT.

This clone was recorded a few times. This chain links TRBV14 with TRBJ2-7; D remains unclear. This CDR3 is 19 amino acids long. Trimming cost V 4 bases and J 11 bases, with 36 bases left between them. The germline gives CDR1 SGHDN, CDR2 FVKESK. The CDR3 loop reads CASSPLRHSSSPELSREYF. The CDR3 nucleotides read TGTGCCAGCAGCCCCTTAAGGCATAGCTCATCTCCAGAATTATCGAGAGAGTACTTC.

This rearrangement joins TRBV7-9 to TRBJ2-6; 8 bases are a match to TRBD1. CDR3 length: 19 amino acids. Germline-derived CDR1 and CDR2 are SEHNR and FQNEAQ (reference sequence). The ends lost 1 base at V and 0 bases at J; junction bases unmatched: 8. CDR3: CASSLGAGGSLSGANVLTF. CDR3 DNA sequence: TGTGCCAGCAGCTTAGGGGCAGGGGGCTCTCTCTCTGGGGCCAACGTCCTGACTTTC.

CDR3 protein: CASSQFGSRQGPYEQYF. CDR3 in DNA: TGCGCCAGCAGCCAATTTGGTTCGCGACAGGGGCCCTACGAGCAGTACTTC. J is TRBJ2-7 and V is TRBV4-1; 8 bases match TRBD1. This CDR3 comprises 17 residues. Trimming cost V 2 bases and J 2 bases; bases outside gene matches: 11. The germline gives CDR1 MGHRA, CDR2 YSYEKL.

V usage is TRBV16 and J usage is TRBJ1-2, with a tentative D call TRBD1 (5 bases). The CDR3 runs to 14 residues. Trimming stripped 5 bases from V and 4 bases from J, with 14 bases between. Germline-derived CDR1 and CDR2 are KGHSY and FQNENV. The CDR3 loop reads CASSTGRVAYGYTF. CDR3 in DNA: TGTGCCAGCAGCACAGGAAGGGTGGCCTATGGCTACACCTTC.

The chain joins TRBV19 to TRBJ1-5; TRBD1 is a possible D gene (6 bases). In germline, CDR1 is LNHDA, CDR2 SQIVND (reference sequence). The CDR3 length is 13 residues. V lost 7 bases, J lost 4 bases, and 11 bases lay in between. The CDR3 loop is CASTLTGNQPQHF. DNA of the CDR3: TGTGCCAGTACCCTGACAGGTAATCAGCCCCAGCATTTT. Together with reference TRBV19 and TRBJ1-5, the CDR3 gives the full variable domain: DGGITQSPKYLFRKEGQNVTLSCEQNLNHDAMYWYRQDPGQGLRLIYYSQIVNDFQKGDIAEGYSVSREKKESFPLTVTSAQKNPTAFYLCASTLTGNQPQHFGDGTRLSIL.

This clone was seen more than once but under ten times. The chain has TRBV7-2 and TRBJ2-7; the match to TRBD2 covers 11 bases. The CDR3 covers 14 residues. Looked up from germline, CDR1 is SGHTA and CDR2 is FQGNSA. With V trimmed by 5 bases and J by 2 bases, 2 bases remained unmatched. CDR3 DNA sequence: TGTGCCAGCAGCCCGACTAGCGGGGCCTACGAGCAGTACTTC. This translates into CASSPTSGAYEQYF.

In DNA form, the CDR3 reads TGTGCCAGCAGCTATTCCACACAGAACTATGGCTACACCTTC. It yields the protein CASSYSTQNYGYTF. This chain uses TRBV5-4 with TRBJ1-2; D unresolved. Trimming cost V 3 bases and J 2 bases, with 11 bases left between them. CDR1 and CDR2 from the germline V gene are SGHNT and YYREEE (reference sequence). The length of the CDR3 is 14 residues.

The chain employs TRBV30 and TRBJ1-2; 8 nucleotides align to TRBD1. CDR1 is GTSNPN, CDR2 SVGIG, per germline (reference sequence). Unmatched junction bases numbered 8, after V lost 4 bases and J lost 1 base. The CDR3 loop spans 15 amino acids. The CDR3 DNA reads TGTGCCTGGAACCCCGACAGGGGAGTTAACTATGGCTACACCTTC. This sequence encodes CAWNPDRGVNYGYTF.

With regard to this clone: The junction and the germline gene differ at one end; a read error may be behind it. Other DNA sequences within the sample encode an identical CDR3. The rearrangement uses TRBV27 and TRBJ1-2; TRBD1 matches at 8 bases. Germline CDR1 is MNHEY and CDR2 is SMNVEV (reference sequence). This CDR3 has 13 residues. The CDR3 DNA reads TGTGCCAGCAGTCCGCGACAGGGGCACGGCTACACCTTT. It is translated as CASSPRQGHGYTF.

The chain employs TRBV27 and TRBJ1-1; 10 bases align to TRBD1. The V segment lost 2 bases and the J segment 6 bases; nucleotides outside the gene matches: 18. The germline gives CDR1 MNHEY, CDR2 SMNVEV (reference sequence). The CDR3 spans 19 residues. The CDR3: CASSLGVGRDRGRVAEAFF. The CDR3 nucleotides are TGTGCCAGCAGTTTAGGAGTAGGGAGGGACAGGGGACGGGTTGCTGAAGCTTTCTTT.

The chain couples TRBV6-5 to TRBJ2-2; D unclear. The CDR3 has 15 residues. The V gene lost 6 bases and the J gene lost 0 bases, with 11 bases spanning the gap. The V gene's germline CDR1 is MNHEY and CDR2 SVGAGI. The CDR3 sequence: CASSLDIANTGELFF. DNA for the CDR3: TGTGCCAGCAGCCTCGACATCGCGAACACCGGGGAGCTGTTTTTT.

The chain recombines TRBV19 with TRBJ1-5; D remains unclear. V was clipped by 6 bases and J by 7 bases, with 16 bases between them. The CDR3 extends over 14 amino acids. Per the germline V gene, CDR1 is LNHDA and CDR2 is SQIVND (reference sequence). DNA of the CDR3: TGTGCCAGTAGGCCACTGGGGAGAGGGCAGCCCCAGCATTTT. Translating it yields CASRPLGRGQPQHF.

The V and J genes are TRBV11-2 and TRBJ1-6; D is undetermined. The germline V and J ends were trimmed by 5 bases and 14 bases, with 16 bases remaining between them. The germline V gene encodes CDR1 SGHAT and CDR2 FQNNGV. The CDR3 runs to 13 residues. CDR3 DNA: TGTGCCAGCAGCCTTGGCGTTGTGGGAGCCCTCCACTTT. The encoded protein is CASSLGVVGALHF.

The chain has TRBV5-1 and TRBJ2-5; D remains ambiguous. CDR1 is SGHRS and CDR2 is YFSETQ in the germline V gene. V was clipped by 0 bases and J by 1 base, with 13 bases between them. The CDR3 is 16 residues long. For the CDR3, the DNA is TGCGCCAGCAGCTTGGAACTTGCAGGAACCCAAGAGACCCAGTACTTC. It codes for CASSLELAGTQETQYF.

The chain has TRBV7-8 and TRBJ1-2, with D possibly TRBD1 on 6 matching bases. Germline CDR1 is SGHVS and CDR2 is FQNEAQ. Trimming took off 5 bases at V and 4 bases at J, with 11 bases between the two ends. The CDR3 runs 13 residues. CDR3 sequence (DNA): TGTGCCAGCAGCACCACAGGGATCTATGGCTACACCTTC. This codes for CASSTTGIYGYTF.

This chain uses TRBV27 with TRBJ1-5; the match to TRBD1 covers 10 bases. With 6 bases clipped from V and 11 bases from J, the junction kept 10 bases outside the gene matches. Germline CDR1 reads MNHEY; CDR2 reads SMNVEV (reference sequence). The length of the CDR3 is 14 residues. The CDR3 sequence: CASRKTGGEGTQHF. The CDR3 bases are TGTGCCAGCAGGAAGACAGGGGGCGAAGGAACCCAGCATTTT.

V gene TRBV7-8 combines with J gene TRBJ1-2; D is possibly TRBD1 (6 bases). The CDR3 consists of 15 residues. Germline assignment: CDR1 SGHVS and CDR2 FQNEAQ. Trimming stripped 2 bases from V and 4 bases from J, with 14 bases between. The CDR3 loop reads CASSLMGVGGYGYTF. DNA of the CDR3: TGTGCCAGCAGCTTAATGGGGGTAGGGGGCTATGGCTACACCTTC.

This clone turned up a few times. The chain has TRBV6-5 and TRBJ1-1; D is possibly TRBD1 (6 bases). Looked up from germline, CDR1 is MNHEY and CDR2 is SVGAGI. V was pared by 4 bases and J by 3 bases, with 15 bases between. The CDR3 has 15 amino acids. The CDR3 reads CASSSQGIGDTEAFF. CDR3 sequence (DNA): TGTGCCAGCAGTTCACAGGGAATAGGAGACACTGAAGCTTTCTTT.

The CDR3 loop is CASSSTGITETQYF. The CDR3 nucleotides read TGTGCCAGCAGCTCCACAGGGATAACTGAGACCCAGTACTTC. The chain couples TRBV13 to TRBJ2-5, with a tentative D call TRBD1 (6 bases). The germline V and J ends were trimmed by 4 bases and 5 bases, with 14 bases remaining between them. The CDR3 extends over 14 amino acids. Germline CDR1 and CDR2: PRHDT and FYEKMQ (reference sequence). Supplemented by reference TRBV13 and TRBJ2-5, the full variable domain reads AAGVIQSPRHLIKEKRETATLKCYPIPRHDTVYWYQQGPGQDPQFLISFYEKMQSDKGSIPDRFSAQQFSDYHSELNMSSLELGDSALYFCASSSTGITETQYFGPGTRLLVL.

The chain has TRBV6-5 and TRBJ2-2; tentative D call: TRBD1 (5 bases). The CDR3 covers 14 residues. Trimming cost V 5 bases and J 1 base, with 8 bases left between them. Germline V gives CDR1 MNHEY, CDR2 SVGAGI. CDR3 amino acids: CASSQTENTGELFF. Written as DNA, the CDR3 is TGTGCCAGCAGTCAGACAGAGAACACCGGGGAGCTGTTTTTT.